These 29 T cell receptor beta chains were sequenced from one sample in a study of T cell responses to AZD1222 COVID-19 vaccine. TCRdb's table, derived via immunoSEQ multiplex PCR, lists solely in-frame clones and lacks some. The table shows 60,000 to 95,000 clones, with around 87% occurring only once. The source material was peripheral blood, sampled 28 days after the second AZD1222 dose. These TCRs come from an adult who received the AZD1222 COVID-19 vaccine.

The chain links TRBV7-9 to TRBJ2-7; tentative D call: TRBD2 (5 bases). This CDR3 has 14 amino acids. Trimming cost V 5 bases and J 4 bases, with 15 bases left between them. Germline lookup yields CDR1 SEHNR and CDR2 FQNEAQ (reference sequence). The CDR3 here is CASSPDAPGYEQYF. The DNA for the CDR3 is TGTGCCAGCAGCCCTGATGCTCCGGGGTACGAGCAGTACTTC.

V and J are TRBV2 and TRBJ1-3; tentatively, D is TRBD1 (5 bases). The CDR3 runs to 17 residues. Germline lookup yields CDR1 SNHLY and CDR2 FYNNEI. V was clipped by 1 base and J by 0 bases, with 13 bases between them. The CDR3 DNA sequence: TGTGCCAGCAGTGAAGTTCGGGGGTCCCTCTCTGGAAACACCATATATTTT. It is translated as CASSEVRGSLSGNTIYF.

This rearrangement joins TRBV5-1 to TRBJ2-7; a weak D match, TRBD1 (6 bases). Trimming pared 4 bases from V and 5 bases from J, leaving 16 bases between. Germline CDR1 and CDR2: SGHRS and YFSETQ. The CDR3 has 14 residues. As DNA, the CDR3 is TGCGCCAGCAGCCTACAGGGCGAGGTCGACGAGCAGTACTTC. Translation: CASSLQGEVDEQYF.

The chain is built from TRBV30 and TRBJ1-2; perhaps TRBD1 as D (6 bases). The V gene lost 2 bases and the J gene lost 7 bases, with 14 bases spanning the gap. From germline, CDR1 is GTSNPN and CDR2 SVGIG (reference sequence). The CDR3 is 13 residues long. The CDR3 protein is CAWSSRGWGGYTF. As DNA, the CDR3 is TGTGCCTGGAGTTCGAGGGGGTGGGGTGGCTACACCTTC. Full variable domain (remainder filled in from reference TRBV30 and TRBJ1-2): SQTIHQWPATLVQPVGSPLSLECTVEGTSNPNLYWYRQAAGRGLQLLFYSVGIGQISSEVPQNLSASRPQDRQFILSSKKLLLSDSGFYLCAWSSRGWGGYTFGSGTRLTVV.

The chain links TRBV18 to TRBJ1-2; D not certain. Germline loops: CDR1 KGHSH, CDR2 LQKENI. Trimming pared 3 bases from V and 3 bases from J, leaving 8 bases between. This CDR3 is 13 amino acids long. CDR3 DNA sequence: TGTGCCAGCTCACCGCGTTTGGACTATGGCTACACCTTC. Its protein is CASSPRLDYGYTF.

The J gene is TRBJ2-5, the V gene TRBV24-1; either TRBD1 or TRBD2 may supply D (5 bases each). Per the germline V gene, CDR1 is KGHDR and CDR2 is SFDVKD. CDR3 length: 15 residues. Trimming shortened V by 3 bases and J by 3 bases, and 13 bases separated the two germline ends. This chain's CDR3 is CATSDQSGTKETQYF. The CDR3 nucleotides are TGTGCCACCAGTGATCAATCCGGGACGAAAGAGACCCAGTACTTC.

This clone was seen once. The V gene is TRBV7-9, the J gene TRBJ2-3; D possibly corresponds to TRBD2 (7 bases). V was trimmed by 3 bases and J by 3 bases, leaving 13 bases between them. Germline V CDR1 and CDR2: SEHNR, FQNEAQ (reference sequence). The CDR3 spans 15 residues. The CDR3 is CASSLGGRLTDTQYF. The CDR3 coding sequence is TGTGCCAGCAGCTTGGGGGGGCGTTTAACAGATACGCAGTATTTT.

V gene TRBV9 combines with J gene TRBJ2-3; TRBD2 aligns across 9 bases. The CDR3 runs to 17 residues. From germline, CDR1 is SGDLS and CDR2 YYNGEE. V lost 0 bases, J lost 5 bases, and 10 bases stayed unmatched. The CDR3 region is CASSVAEGSSGVDTQYF. CDR3 nucleotides: TGTGCCAGCAGCGTAGCAGAAGGGTCTAGCGGGGTAGATACGCAGTATTTT. Supplemented by reference TRBV9 and TRBJ2-3, the full variable domain reads DSGVTQTPKHLITATGQRVTLRCSPRSGDLSVYWYQQSLDQGLQFLIQYYNGEERAKGNILERFSAQQFPDLHSELNLSSLELGDSALYFCASSVAEGSSGVDTQYFGPGTRLTVL.

The J gene is TRBJ2-1, the V gene TRBV27, with TRBD2 identical over 10 bases. This CDR3 comprises 18 residues. The junction had 10 bases not matched to a gene; V was cut back by 4 bases and J by 1 base. From germline, CDR1 is MNHEY and CDR2 SMNVEV (reference sequence). The CDR3 nucleotides read TGTGCCAGCAGTTCCAGGCCTAGCGGGGGATCGTCCTACAATGAGCAGTTCTTC. Translating it yields CASSSRPSGGSSYNEQFF.

This clone was observed a few times. V gene TRBV9 combines with J gene TRBJ1-2; 7 nucleotides line up with TRBD1. CDR1 is SGDLS, CDR2 YYNGEE, per germline. Unmatched junction bases numbered 5, after V lost 0 bases and J lost 0 bases. The CDR3 spans 16 residues. DNA for the CDR3: TGTGCCAGCAGCGTAGCTAAAAGGGGGCCTAACTATGGCTACACCTTC. Translating it yields CASSVAKRGPNYGYTF.

V is TRBV9 and J is TRBJ1-3; 9 bases fit TRBD1. Germline V lookup: CDR1 SGDLS, CDR2 YYNGEE. There are 15 residues in the CDR3. V dropped 0 bases and J dropped 6; count of bases not matched to a gene: 4. DNA for the CDR3: TGTGCCAGCAGCGTAGACAGGGGGCTATCAAACACCATATATTTT. Amino acids: CASSVDRGLSNTIYF.

The J gene is TRBJ1-1, the V gene TRBV6-5; D unresolved. Germline V gene data show CDR1 as MNHEY and CDR2 as SVGAGI. The CDR3 has 13 residues. The V end was cut by 5 bases, the J end by 13 bases, with 20 bases between. CDR3 sequence: CASSQRYGGNNFF. CDR3 sequence (DNA): TGTGCCAGCAGTCAAAGGTACGGAGGGAATAATTTCTTT.

The chain combines TRBV5-5 with TRBJ2-7; 9 bases align to TRBD1. CDR3 length equals 15 residues. V gave up 3 bases and J gave up 6 bases; unmatched junction bases: 10. Germline-derived CDR1 and CDR2 are SGHKS and YYEKEE (reference sequence). CDR3: CASSWAGTGFGEQYF. The CDR3 nucleotides are TGTGCCAGCAGCTGGGCCGGGACAGGGTTCGGCGAGCAGTACTTC. Full variable domain (remainder filled in from reference TRBV5-5 and TRBJ2-7): DAGVTQSPTHLIKTRGQQVTLRCSPISGHKSVSWYQQVLGQGPQFIFQYYEKEERGRGNFPDRFSARQFPNYSSELNVNALLLGDSALYLCASSWAGTGFGEQYFGPGTRLTVT.

V gene TRBV9 combines with J gene TRBJ1-2; 8 bases align to TRBD1. The CDR3 length is 15 residues. Germline V lookup: CDR1 SGDLS, CDR2 YYNGEE. Germline trimming cut 5 bases from V and 7 bases from J; bases unmatched to any gene: 13. For the CDR3, the DNA is TGTGCCAGCAGAACATCCAGTGGACAGGGAGGTGGCTACACCTTC. Translating gives CASRTSSGQGGGYTF.

The chain recombines TRBV5-4 with TRBJ1-1; TRBD1 matches 8 bases. Per the germline V gene, CDR1 is SGHNT and CDR2 is YYREEE (reference sequence). Germline trimming cut 4 bases from V and 4 bases from J; bases unmatched to any gene: 9. The CDR3 has 15 amino acids. CDR3 residues: CASSGDRGIGTEAFF. For the CDR3, the DNA is TGTGCCAGCAGCGGCGACAGGGGTATAGGCACTGAAGCTTTCTTT. Full variable domain (remainder filled in from reference TRBV5-4 and TRBJ1-1): ETGVTQSPTHLIKTRGQQVTLRCSSQSGHNTVSWYQQALGQGPQFIFQYYREEENGRGNFPPRFSGLQFPNYSSELNVNALELDDSALYLCASSGDRGIGTEAFFGQGTRLTVV.

The chain has TRBV9 and TRBJ1-3, with a possible D match to TRBD1 (6 bases). Trimming pared 0 bases from V and 2 bases from J, leaving 9 bases between. CDR1 and CDR2 (germline): SGDLS, YYNGEE. The CDR3 runs to 15 residues. The CDR3 spells CASSVESGAGNTIYF. CDR3 in DNA: TGTGCCAGCAGCGTAGAATCAGGGGCTGGAAACACCATATATTTT.

The chain recombines TRBV29-1 with TRBJ2-1; a weak D match, TRBD1 (6 bases). The germline V gene encodes CDR1 SQVTM and CDR2 ANQGSEA. The CDR3 loop spans 13 amino acids. V shed 7 bases and J shed 1 base, with 11 bases lying between them. The CDR3 region is CSADSRSYNEQFF. The CDR3 coding sequence is TGCAGCGCGGACAGCCGGTCCTACAATGAGCAGTTCTTC.

This chain joins TRBV7-9 and TRBJ1-2; maybe TRBD1 (6 bases). The CDR3 is made up of 13 amino acids. Trimming took off 1 base at V and 7 bases at J, with 10 bases between the two ends. In germline, CDR1 is SEHNR, CDR2 FQNEAQ (reference sequence). This CDR3 reads CASSLDRVGGYTF. The CDR3 bases are TGTGCCAGCAGCTTAGACAGGGTTGGTGGCTACACCTTC. Based on the CDR3 plus reference TRBV7-9 and TRBJ1-2, the full variable domain is DTGVSQNPRHKITKRGQNVTFRCDPISEHNRLYWYRQTLGQGPEFLTYFQNEAQLEKSRLLSDRFSAERPKGSFSTLEIQRTEQGDSAMYLCASSLDRVGGYTFGSGTRLTVV.

This chain uses TRBV7-2 with TRBJ2-3, with D possibly being TRBD2 (6 bases). Germline V lookup: CDR1 SGHTA, CDR2 FQGNSA. This CDR3 has 14 residues. V was clipped by 5 bases and J by 1 base, with 10 bases between them. CDR3 nucleotides: TGTGCCAGCAGCATGGGACTTCGCACAGATACGCAGTATTTT. Its protein is CASSMGLRTDTQYF.

This chain joins TRBV21-1 and TRBJ2-7; TRBD1, the table's D call, was not compared with the DNA. TRBV21-1 is a documented pseudogene. The CDR3 totals 12 residues. The chain's CDR3 is CASSSDRDEQYF. The CDR3 nucleotides are TGTGCCAGCAGCTCAGACAGGGACGAGCAGTACTTC.

The rearrangement links TRBV5-4 to TRBJ2-1; possibly TRBD1 for D (5 bases). V dropped 1 base and J dropped 6 bases, with 20 bases sitting between them. The germline gives CDR1 SGHNT, CDR2 YYREEE (reference sequence). The CDR3 is made up of 17 amino acids. The CDR3 DNA reads TGTGCCAGCAGCTTGTCAGCGTTCCAGGGCATAGGCAATGAGCAGTTCTTC. Translation: CASSLSAFQGIGNEQFF.

V usage is TRBV29-1 and J usage is TRBJ1-3; 10 nucleotides agree with TRBD1. V lost 4 bases to trimming and J lost 2 bases; unmatched junction nucleotides: 2. CDR1 is SQVTM and CDR2 is ANQGSEA in the germline V gene. This CDR3 contains 14 residues. DNA for the CDR3: TGCAGCGTTGGTGACAGGGGGCCTGGAAACACCATATATTTT. This encodes CSVGDRGPGNTIYF. The entire variable domain, with the rest obtained from reference TRBV29-1 and TRBJ1-3, is as follows: SAVISQKPSRDICQRGTSLTIQCQVDSQVTMMFWYRQQPGQSLTLIATANQGSEATYESGFVIDKFPISRPNLTFSTLTVSNMSPEDSSIYLCSVGDRGPGNTIYFGEGSWLTVV.

The count of this clone is one. The chain employs TRBV7-8 and TRBJ1-2; TRBD1 matches at 11 bases. Losses at the gene ends were 5 bases for V and 0 bases for J; bases not matched to a gene: 14. Per germline, CDR1 SGHVS and CDR2 FQNEAQ. The CDR3 runs to 19 residues. CDR3 sequence (DNA): TGTGCCAGCAGCCTACGAACCGGGACAGGGGGGGAAGCTAACTATGGCTACACCTTC. Its protein product is CASSLRTGTGGEANYGYTF.

This clone showed up just once. This sequence joins TRBV9 and TRBJ2-3; 8 nucleotides align to TRBD2. The germline V gene has CDR1 SGDLS and CDR2 YYNGEE. V lost 2 bases to trimming and J lost 2 bases; unmatched junction nucleotides: 7. The length of the CDR3 is 16 residues. The DNA of the CDR3 is TGTGCCAGCAGCGTGGTCGCGGGGGGATACACAGATACGCAGTATTTT. This gives the protein CASSVVAGGYTDTQYF.

V is TRBV18 and J is TRBJ1-6, with 8 bases that match TRBD1. The germline gives CDR1 KGHSH, CDR2 LQKENI. Germline trimming cut 6 bases from V and 7 bases from J; bases unmatched to any gene: 11. The CDR3 is 16 residues long. As DNA, the CDR3 is TGTGCCAGCTCGCTTTCTCCGGGACAGGCCAATTCACCCCTCCACTTT. Its protein product is CASSLSPGQANSPLHF. Full variable domain (outside the CDR3, taken from reference TRBV18 and TRBJ1-6): NAGVMQNPRHLVRRRGQEARLRCSPMKGHSHVYWYRQLPEEGLKFMVYLQKENIIDESGMPKERFSAEFPKEGPSILRIQQVVRGDSAAYFCASSLSPGQANSPLHFGNGTRLTVT.

This rearrangement joins TRBV7-2 to TRBJ2-7; D remains unclear. Germline loops: CDR1 SGHTA, CDR2 FQGNSA. The CDR3 is made up of 15 amino acids. Trimming removed 1 base at V and 3 bases at J, with 13 bases between. The CDR3 spells CASSLEARRYYEQYF. Here the CDR3 DNA reads TGTGCCAGCAGCTTAGAGGCTAGGAGATACTACGAGCAGTACTTC.

The V gene is TRBV5-1, the J gene TRBJ1-5, with D unresolved. There are 14 residues in the CDR3. Trimming pared 2 bases from V and 3 bases from J, leaving 9 bases between. Germline loops: CDR1 SGHRS, CDR2 YFSETQ. The CDR3 DNA sequence: TGCGCCAGCAGCTTAGGGCCGTCCAATCAGCCCCAGCATTTT. It specifies CASSLGPSNQPQHF.

This sequence joins TRBV29-1 and TRBJ2-5, with a possible D match to TRBD2 (6 bases). This CDR3 has 20 residues. Germline assignment: CDR1 SQVTM and CDR2 ANQGSEA. With 3 bases removed from V and 4 bases from J, the gap between germline ends came to 33 bases. The CDR3 DNA reads TGCAGCGTTGATGGGCTAGACCGGGGTTTAGGCGGGGATAAACGAGAGACCCAGTACTTC. This encodes CSVDGLDRGLGGDKRETQYF.

This rearrangement joins TRBV15 to TRBJ2-7, with D unresolved. This CDR3 region has 15 residues. Germline V gene lookup returns CDR1 LNHNV and CDR2 YYDKDF (reference sequence). Trimming took off 0 bases at V and 6 bases at J, with 15 bases between the two ends. CDR3 sequence: CATSRDLADAGEQYF. The CDR3 nucleotides are TGTGCCACCAGCAGAGATTTGGCCGATGCTGGCGAGCAGTACTTC.